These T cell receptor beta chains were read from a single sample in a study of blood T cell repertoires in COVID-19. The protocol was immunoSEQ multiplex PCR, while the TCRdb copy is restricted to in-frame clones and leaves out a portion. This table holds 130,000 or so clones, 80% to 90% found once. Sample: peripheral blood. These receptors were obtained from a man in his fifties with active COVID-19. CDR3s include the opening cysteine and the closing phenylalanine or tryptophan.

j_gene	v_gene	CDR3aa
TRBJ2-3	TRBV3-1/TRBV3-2	CASSPGLTDTQYF
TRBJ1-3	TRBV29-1	CSARTGSGNTIYF
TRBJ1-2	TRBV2	CASSQLTGGNGYTF
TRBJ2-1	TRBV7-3	CASSLTPPSNEQFF
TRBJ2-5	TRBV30	CAWSVLGQSQETQYF
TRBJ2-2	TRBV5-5	CASSLDSGELFF
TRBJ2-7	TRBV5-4	CASSLRRLAGVHEQYF
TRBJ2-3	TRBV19	CASSGLPAMDTQYF
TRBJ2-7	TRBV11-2	CASSLGRRDRPSYEQYF
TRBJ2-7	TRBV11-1	CASSLEGQPLSYEQYF
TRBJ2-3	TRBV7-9	CASSLAQGSTDTQYF
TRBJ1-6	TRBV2	CASRRDREASPLHF
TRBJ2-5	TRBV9	CASSVATGDWGSGTQYF
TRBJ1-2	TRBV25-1	CASSQAGGYTF
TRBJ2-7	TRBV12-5	CASAGKGFEQYF
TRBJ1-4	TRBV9	CASSVGPEPNEKLFF
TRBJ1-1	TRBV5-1	CASSLGTGGDTEAFF
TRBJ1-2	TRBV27	CATKSQGFSYGYTF
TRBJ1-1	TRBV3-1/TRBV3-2	CASSPTEGTGETEAFF
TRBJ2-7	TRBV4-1	CASSLSRGQYEQYF
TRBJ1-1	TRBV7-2	CASSPGGRTEAFF
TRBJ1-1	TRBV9	CASSPQGRLNTEAFF
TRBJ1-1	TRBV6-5	CASRTGGGMNTEAFF
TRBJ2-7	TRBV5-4	CASSLGSGGSYEQYF
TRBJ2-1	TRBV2	CASRGLAGPNEQFF
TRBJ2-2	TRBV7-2	CASSFAGGGGTGELFF
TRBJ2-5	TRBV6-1	CASSDGGPGGETQYF
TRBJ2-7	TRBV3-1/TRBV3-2	CASSQLSLTGIAYEQYF
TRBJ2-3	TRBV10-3	CAIKAGFLTDTQYF
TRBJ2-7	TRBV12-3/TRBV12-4	CASSVRGSHEQYF
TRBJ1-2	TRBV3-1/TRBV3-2	CASSPRMTGSGYTF
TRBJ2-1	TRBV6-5	CASGSRTYEQFF
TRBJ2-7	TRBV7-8	CASSLAHKGLGEQYF
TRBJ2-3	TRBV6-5	CASSRSGPDTQYF
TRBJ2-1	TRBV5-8	CASSARGGGGAYNEQFF
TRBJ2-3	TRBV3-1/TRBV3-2	CASSQSGFVKKQYF
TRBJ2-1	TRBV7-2	CASSLEIGGAYNEQFF
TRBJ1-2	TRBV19	CASRAGIQGYTF
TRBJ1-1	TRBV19	CASSPRQGATKNTEAFF
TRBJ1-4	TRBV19	CASSIDVTVKPNEKLFF
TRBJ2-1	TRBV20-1	CSATGQAEQFF
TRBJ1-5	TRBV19	CASSITSGNQPQHF
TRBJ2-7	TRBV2	CASRAGTGYKEYF
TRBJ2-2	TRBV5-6	CASSPDAANTGELFF
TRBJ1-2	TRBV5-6	CASSSSGGIYSSSTF
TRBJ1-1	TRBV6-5	CASSSDPGTGGTEAFF
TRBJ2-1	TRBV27	CASSFPAGGRNEQFF
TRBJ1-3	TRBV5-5	CASSRGDTSGNTIYF
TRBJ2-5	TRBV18	CASSQTDYQETQYF
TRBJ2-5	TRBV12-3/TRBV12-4	CASSFRGETQYF
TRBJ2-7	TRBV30	CAWSGFSSGGAGEQYF
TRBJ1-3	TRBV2	CASTRQGDRNTIYF